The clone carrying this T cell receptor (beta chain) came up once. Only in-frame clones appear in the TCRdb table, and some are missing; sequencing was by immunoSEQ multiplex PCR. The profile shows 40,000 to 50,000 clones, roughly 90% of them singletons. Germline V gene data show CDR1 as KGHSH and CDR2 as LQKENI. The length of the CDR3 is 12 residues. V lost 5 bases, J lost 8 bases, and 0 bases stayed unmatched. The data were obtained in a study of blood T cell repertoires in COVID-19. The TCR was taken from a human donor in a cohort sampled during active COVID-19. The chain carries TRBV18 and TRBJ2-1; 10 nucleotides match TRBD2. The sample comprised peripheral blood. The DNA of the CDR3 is TGTGCCAGCTCAGGACTAGCGGATGAGCAGTTCTTC. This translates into CASSGLADEQFF.